A selection of T cell receptor beta chains follows, all from one sample in a study of blood T cell repertoires in COVID-19. Generated by immunoSEQ multiplex PCR, the TCRdb table keeps only in-frame clones and is missing some. The sample carries around 110,000 clones, 60% to 85% recorded once. The material sequenced was peripheral blood. The receptors shown here come from an elderly man with COVID-19, enrolled during active disease. Each CDR3 is given with its conserved first and last residue. The D gene is left open where the match is weak. Only some rows state a clone size, as once, few, many or a class for expanded clones.

J	size	V	D	CDR3	DNA
TRBJ2-2	once	TRBV6-6	TRBD2	CASSPIAGGRGTGELFF	TGTGCCAGCAGTCCAATAGCGGGAGGTCGTGGGACCGGGGAGCTGTTTTTT
TRBJ2-1	-	TRBV28	TRBD2	CASSSLRLAGVDEQFF	TGTGCCAGCAGTTCCCTTCGTCTAGCGGGAGTGGATGAGCAGTTCTTC
TRBJ2-1	medium-sized	TRBV4-2	-	CASSQDLWGEAPYNEQFF	TGTGCCAGCAGCCAAGATCTCTGGGGAGAGGCTCCCTACAATGAGCAGTTCTTC
TRBJ2-3	-	TRBV5-4	-	CASSLEEGSADTQYF	TGTGCCAGCAGCTTGGAGGAGGGCTCGGCAGATACGCAGTATTTT
TRBJ2-1	-	TRBV29-1	-	CSGSFDMLQFF	TGCAGCGGCTCATTCGACATGCTCCAGTTCTTC
TRBJ2-2	-	TRBV6-6	TRBD2	CASRGLASTGELFF	TGTGCCAGCAGGGGACTAGCAAGCACCGGGGAGCTGTTTTTT
TRBJ2-7	-	TRBV27	-	CASSSLDRPRYEQYF	TGTGCCAGCAGTTCCCTAGACAGACCACGATACGAGCAGTACTTC
TRBJ2-4	few	TRBV7-8	TRBD1	CASSLEGGPVNIQYF	TGTGCCAGCAGCTTGGAAGGGGGCCCCGTAAACATTCAGTACTTC
TRBJ1-5	-	TRBV21-1	-	CASSIGGQGEYDSNQPQHF	TGTGCCAGCAGCATCGGAGGACAGGGTGAATATGATAGCAATCAGCCCCAGCATTTT
TRBJ2-7	-	TRBV28	TRBD2	CASSFRASGEGTYEQYF	TGTGCCAGCAGTTTTAGGGCTAGCGGAGAGGGCACCTACGAGCAGTACTTC
TRBJ1-1	-	TRBV6-5	-	CASSYSGEGTNTEAFF	TGTGCCAGCAGTTACTCGGGCGAAGGAACGAACACTGAAGCTTTCTTT
TRBJ1-2	-	TRBV6-1	-	CASSEDRQLTYGYTF	TGTGCCAGCAGTGAGGACCGACAGCTTACCTATGGCTACACCTTC
TRBJ2-3	-	TRBV11-2	TRBD1	CASSLQGVGTDTQYF	TGTGCCAGCAGCTTACAGGGGGTTGGCACAGATACGCAGTATTTT
TRBJ2-1	-	TRBV11-3	-	CASSERSQLGEQFF	TGTGCCAGCAGCGAAAGATCCCAACTTGGTGAGCAGTTCTTC
TRBJ2-4	-	TRBV30	-	CAWSVQVPFRGAKNIQYF	TGTGCCTGGAGTGTACAGGTTCCCTTCAGGGGAGCCAAAAACATTCAGTACTTC
TRBJ2-7	-	TRBV15	TRBD2	CATSEMTSGSYEQYF	TGTGCCACCAGCGAAATGACTAGCGGGAGTTACGAGCAGTACTTC
TRBJ1-6	-	TRBV30	TRBD1	CAWSSRGSSPLHF	TGTGCCTGGAGTAGCAGGGGGTCATCACCCCTCCACTTT